The clone carrying this TCR beta chain has a count of ten or more. The read gets to within 3 residues of the CDR3 end, and the germline J gene fills in the rest. This sample stems from a study of T cell clonality in common variable immunodeficiency. CDR3 size: 14 residues. V was pared by 5 bases and J by 5 bases, with 12 bases between. Germline V gene data show CDR1 as SGHTA and CDR2 as FQGTGA. Measured with immunoSEQ multiplex PCR; TCRdb has only the in-frame clones, and not every one. This repertoire holds 30,000 to 40,000 clones, and none appear only once. The source material was peripheral blood mononuclear cells. V is TRBV7-3 and J is TRBJ2-2; the D gene is possibly TRBD1 (6 bases). The sequence was collected from a person aged 18 to 70 in good health. The CDR3 DNA, read in part, is TGTGCCAGCAGCCAATTGGGGGCAACCGGGGAG. As protein: CASSQLGATGE. The entire CDR3 protein reads CASSQLGATGELFF.